This T cell receptor (beta chain) was found in a study of CD8 T cells in ankylosing spondylitis. Study-wide points: Seemingly distinctive of ankylosing spondylitis blood was a TCR beta motif formed by eight highly homologous variants. Enrichment of disease-linked clones was reportedly significant in matched ankylosing spondylitis synovial fluid. Relatively scarce in peripheral blood, disease-linked clones were CD8+.

There are a few counts of this clonotype. Its antigen is still unknown. TCRdb recomputed calls from the 5' RACE reads with MiXCR, one row per CDR3 protein. The table shows hundreds of thousands of distinct CDR3 sequences, with about an eighth occurring only once. Germline lookup yields CDR1 SGHTA and CDR2 FQGNSA. V gave up 3 bases and J gave up 14 bases; unmatched junction bases: 13. This CDR3 has 15 amino acids. This receptor was taken from a male donor with ankylosing spondylitis. The sample consisted of blood, either unsorted or a sorted T cell fraction (not recorded which). The V and J genes are TRBV7-2 and TRBJ2-3; 11 bases map to TRBD2. The CDR3 region is CASSFGTSGSPLGYF. The DNA for the CDR3 is TGTGCCAGCAGCTTCGGGACTAGCGGCTCCCCCTTGGGGTATTTT. The full variable domain, in which reference TRBV7-2 and TRBJ2-3 provide the parts outside the CDR3, is GAGVSQSPSNKVTEKGKDVELRCDPISGHTALYWYRQSLGQGLEFLIYFQGNSAPDKSGLPSDRFSAERTGGSVSTLTIQRTQQEDSAVYLCASSFGTSGSPLGYFGPGTRLTVL.